Presented here are 24 T cell receptor beta chains from one specimen sequenced in a study of T-cell reconstitution after alpha-beta-depleted transplantation in children. TCRbeta library construction was performed incorporating unique molecular identifiers. TCRdb reprocessed the PCR reads with MiXCR, giving one entry per CDR3 protein. The table includes fewer than 150,000 distinct CDR3 sequences, around 9.8% detected once. The sequences come from PBMCs, mostly from graft donor cells, collected 180 days after TCRalphabeta/CD19-depleted stem cell transplant. These receptors were collected from a girl younger than two who had a stem cell transplant for combined immunodeficiency, so the T cells may come from the graft donor.

This clonotype was seen a handful of times. The chain employs TRBV5-1 and TRBJ2-2; D is perhaps TRBD2 (6 bases). The CDR3 has 16 residues. V lost 4 bases, J lost 3 bases, and 16 bases lay in between. CDR1 and CDR2 from the germline V gene are SGHRS and YFSETQ. In DNA, the CDR3 is TGCGCCAGCAGCCCCCGGGCGGGGTCGGACACCGGGGAGCTGTTTTTT. Protein sequence: CASSPRAGSDTGELFF.

This chain uses TRBV6-1 with TRBJ2-7; D gene unclear. This CDR3 has 15 amino acids. The germline CDR1 and CDR2 sequences are MNHNS and SASEGT. V gave up 7 bases and J gave up 0 bases, with 16 bases separating them. This CDR3 is CASTSGQLSSYEQYF. Written as DNA, the CDR3 is TGTGCCAGCACCTCAGGCCAGTTGAGCTCCTACGAGCAGTACTTC.

About this clonotype itself: The junction departs from germline at one end; a sequencing error may be responsible. This sequence joins TRBV6-2 or TRBV6-3 and TRBJ2-7; 9 bases agree with TRBD2. Germline V lookup: CDR1 MNHEY, CDR2 SVGEGT. CDR3 length: 15 residues. The CDR3 nucleotides are TGTGCCAGCAGGATTAGCGGGGGACTCTCCTGCGAGCAGTACTTC. Residues: CASRISGGLSCEQYF.

This chain uses TRBV28 with TRBJ1-4; TRBD1 is a possible D gene (5 bases). This CDR3 region has 14 residues. The V gene's germline CDR1 is MDHEN and CDR2 SYDVKM. V shed 5 bases and J shed 0 bases, with 7 bases lying between them. In DNA, the CDR3 is TGTGCCAGCAGTCCGACAGCAACTAATGAAAAACTGTTTTTT. Translating it yields CASSPTATNEKLFF. Variable domain in full (rest from reference TRBV28 and TRBJ1-4): DVKVTQSSRYLVKRTGEKVFLECVQDMDHENMFWYRQDPGLGLRLIYFSYDVKMKEKGDIPEGYSVSREKKERFSLILESASTNQTSMYLCASSPTATNEKLFFGSGTQLSVL.

The gene calls are TRBV5-1 and TRBJ2-7; D call uncertain. The CDR3 extends over 14 amino acids. The germline V and J ends were trimmed by 1 base and 3 bases, with 11 bases remaining between them. Germline V gene lookup returns CDR1 SGHRS and CDR2 YFSETQ. This CDR3 is CASSLRVSLYEQYF. The CDR3 DNA reads as TGCGCCAGCAGCTTGAGGGTAAGCCTCTACGAGCAGTACTTC.

This clonotype was observed a few times. This rearrangement joins TRBV5-1 to TRBJ1-1; no clear D gene. The CDR3 runs to 16 residues. Trimming left V 0 bases short and J 0 bases short, with 12 bases between. Germline values: CDR1 SGHRS, CDR2 YFSETQ. Here the CDR3 reads CASSLANPGLNTEAFF. In nucleotides, the CDR3 is TGCGCCAGCAGCTTGGCCAACCCGGGATTGAACACTGAAGCTTTCTTT.

V gene TRBV24-1 combines with J gene TRBJ2-1; the match to TRBD2 covers 13 bases. The CDR3 runs to 17 residues. V trimming: 3 bases; J trimming: 4 bases; junction bases outside the gene matches: 5. Germline V CDR1 and CDR2: KGHDR, SFDVKD. CDR3 loop: CATSDLGLAGSYNEQFF. The CDR3 DNA reads as TGTGCCACCAGTGATCTGGGACTAGCGGGGTCATACAATGAGCAGTTCTTC.

The rearrangement uses TRBV5-1 and TRBJ1-1; D is ambiguous. Germline values: CDR1 SGHRS, CDR2 YFSETQ. This CDR3 spans 16 amino acids. V lost 0 bases and J 0 bases, leaving 12 bases between the germline ends. The CDR3 nucleotides read TGCGCCAGCAGCTTGGGCTTAGAATGGATGAACACTGAAGCTTTCTTT. It specifies CASSLGLEWMNTEAFF.

The sample holds a few counts of this clonotype. The chain has TRBV7-2 and TRBJ2-3, with D perhaps matching TRBD2 (5 bases). Trimming cost V 0 bases and J 5 bases, with 9 bases left between them. The CDR3 loop spans 14 amino acids. Germline V gene sequence: CDR1 SGHTA, CDR2 FQGNSA. In DNA, the CDR3 is TGTGCCAGCAGCTTAGCGGCTGGGAGAGATACGCAGTATTTT. Translating it yields CASSLAAGRDTQYF.

A few counts support this clonotype. The chain joins TRBV14 to TRBJ2-4; 9 nucleotides align to TRBD1. The CDR3 has 16 residues. The V segment lost 5 bases and the J segment 4 bases; nucleotides outside the gene matches: 9. Looked up from germline, CDR1 is SGHDN and CDR2 is FVKESK. CDR3 sequence (DNA): TGTGCCAGCAGCGCCGGGACAGGGAGGAAAAAAAACATTCAGTACTTC. This translates into CASSAGTGRKKNIQYF.

The chain has TRBV10-3 and TRBJ1-5, with D perhaps TRBD1 (5 bases). The ends were cut back, 0 bases at V and 3 bases at J, with 12 bases in the middle. Germline V gene data show CDR1 as ENHRY and CDR2 as SYGVKD. The CDR3 has 16 amino acids. The CDR3 reads CAISESVDRPNQPQHF. DNA for the CDR3: TGTGCCATCAGTGAGTCGGTTGACAGACCCAATCAGCCCCAGCATTTT.

The chain is built from TRBV20-1 and TRBJ2-1; 7 bases are a match to TRBD2. This CDR3 has 12 amino acids. CDR1 and CDR2 from the germline V gene are DFQATT and SNEGSKA (reference sequence). With V trimmed by 7 bases and J by 4 bases, 4 bases remained unmatched. The CDR3 sequence is CSVRGSYNEQFF. DNA of the CDR3: TGCAGTGTGCGCGGGAGTTACAATGAGCAGTTCTTC.

With respect to this clonotype: A much bigger clone sits one base away, suggesting this may be a read error. V is TRBV11-1 and J is TRBJ2-7; no reliable D call. The germline CDR1 and CDR2 sequences are SGHAT and FQDESV (reference sequence). V shed 2 bases and J shed 4 bases, with 3 bases lying between them. There are 11 residues in the CDR3. CDR3 sequence reads: CASSLLYEQYF. The CDR3 DNA follows: TGTGCCAGCAGCTTATTATACGAGCAGTACTTC.

CDR3 coding DNA: TGCAGCGTTGAAGATAGGGGGACAGGGGCTCCGAGAGAGACCCAGTACTTC. This gives the protein CSVEDRGTGAPRETQYF. This chain links TRBV29-1 with TRBJ2-5, with 10 bases identical to TRBD1. The CDR3 runs to 17 residues. V dropped 0 bases and J dropped 4; count of bases not matched to a gene: 11. Germline assignment: CDR1 SQVTM and CDR2 ANQGSEA.

This chain connects TRBV18 to TRBJ1-2, with 9 bases that match TRBD1. The V gene's germline CDR1 is KGHSH and CDR2 LQKENI. The CDR3 has 18 amino acids. V shed 6 bases and J 0 bases; nucleotides not matched to a gene: 14. The CDR3 protein is CASSLSPGTGMANYGYTF. Written as DNA, the CDR3 is TGTGCCAGCTCCCTAAGTCCCGGGACAGGGATGGCTAACTATGGCTACACCTTC.

The chain couples TRBV9 to TRBJ2-7; D not certain. This CDR3 is built from 13 residues. Germline CDR1 SGDLS, CDR2 YYNGEE. V was clipped by 0 bases and J by 2 bases, with 6 bases between them. DNA of the CDR3: TGTGCCAGCAGCGTAGGACCCGCCTACGAGCAGTACTTC. Its translation: CASSVGPAYEQYF.

The chain uses TRBV15 and TRBJ2-1; 13 positions agree with TRBD2. Looked up from germline, CDR1 is LNHNV and CDR2 is YYDKDF (reference sequence). Germline trimming cut 0 bases from V and 10 bases from J; bases unmatched to any gene: 12. This CDR3 is 18 amino acids long. The CDR3, as DNA: TGTGCCACCAGCAGAGAACCCGTAACTAGCGGGAGGGCATGGGAGCAGTTCTTC. This sequence encodes CATSREPVTSGRAWEQFF.

This clonotype was seen a few times. The chain employs TRBV5-1 and TRBJ2-2, with unresolved D. V lost 5 bases and J lost 1, with 9 bases in between. The CDR3 has 14 amino acids. The germline gives CDR1 SGHRS, CDR2 YFSETQ. The CDR3 DNA reads as TGCGCCAGCAGATCCCTAGAGAACACCGGGGAGCTGTTTTTT. Translation: CASRSLENTGELFF. The full variable domain, with the rest looked up from reference TRBV5-1 and TRBJ2-2, is KAGVTQTPRYLIKTRGQQVTLSCSPISGHRSVSWYQQTPGQGLQFLFEYFSETQRNKGNFPGRFSGRQFSNSRSEMNVSTLELGDSALYLCASRSLENTGELFFGEGSRLTVL.

This clonotype was seen a few times. The chain uses TRBV12-3 or TRBV12-4 and TRBJ1-5; 8 bases map to TRBD1. Trimming cost V 5 bases and J 5 bases; bases outside gene matches: 5. The CDR3 is 14 amino acids. The CDR3 sequence is CASSLDRVYQPQHF. Here the CDR3 DNA reads TGTGCCAGCAGTCTGGACAGGGTTTATCAGCCCCAGCATTTT.

This clonotype was picked up a small number of times. The DNA for the CDR3 is TGTGCCAGCAGCCCCGGCCCAGTTGCTAACTATGGCTACACCTTC. It encodes CASSPGPVANYGYTF. This sequence joins TRBV12-3 or TRBV12-4 and TRBJ1-2; D is unresolved. This CDR3 is built from 15 residues. Trimming removed 6 bases at V and 0 bases at J, with 14 bases between.

The sample holds a few counts of this clonotype. The rearrangement uses TRBV6-2 or TRBV6-3 and TRBJ2-1; D may be TRBD1 (6 bases). The V end was cut by 2 bases, the J end by 12 bases, with 11 bases between. This CDR3 is 12 amino acids long. Germline-derived CDR1 and CDR2 are MNHEY and SVGEGT. This CDR3 is CASSYEGHRQFF. Written as DNA, the CDR3 is TGTGCCAGCAGTTACGAGGGACATCGGCAGTTCTTC.

This clonotype occurred many times. V is TRBV10-3 and J is TRBJ2-3; 9 positions agree with TRBD1. The germline CDR1 and CDR2 sequences are ENHRY and SYGVKD. The CDR3 runs 17 residues. J lost 4 bases, V lost 0 bases, and 8 bases had no gene match. The CDR3 DNA is TGTGCCATCAGTGAGTCGAGAGGACAGGGGTGGGCAGATACGCAGTATTTT. As protein: CAISESRGQGWADTQYF.

This chain links TRBV19 with TRBJ2-1; no firm D call. Trimming took off 3 bases at V and 7 bases at J, with 13 bases between the two ends. Germline values: CDR1 LNHDA, CDR2 SQIVND (reference sequence). The CDR3 is made up of 14 amino acids. In DNA form, the CDR3 reads TGTGCCAGTAGTATCGGTCTCCCGTCGAATGAGCAGTTCTTC. The encoded protein is CASSIGLPSNEQFF.

This clonotype has a handful of counts. This rearrangement joins TRBV9 to TRBJ1-5; TRBD1 is a possible D gene (6 bases). Trimming cost V 3 bases and J 6 bases, with 16 bases left between them. The CDR3 is 15 amino acids. The germline CDR1 and CDR2 sequences are SGDLS and YYNGEE. The CDR3 here is CASSASEGVGQPQHF. Here the CDR3 DNA reads TGTGCCAGCAGCGCTAGTGAGGGGGTAGGTCAGCCCCAGCATTTT. Full variable domain (rest looked up from reference TRBV9 and TRBJ1-5): DSGVTQTPKHLITATGQRVTLRCSPRSGDLSVYWYQQSLDQGLQFLIQYYNGEERAKGNILERFSAQQFPDLHSELNLSSLELGDSALYFCASSASEGVGQPQHFGDGTRLSIL.